This entry lists 11 T cell receptor beta chains sequenced from one sample in a study of cytomegalovirus exposure and HLA in healthy donors. Sequencing was performed with immunoSEQ multiplex PCR; in TCRdb, only in-frame clones are kept and a portion is missing. Counted here are 120,000 to 150,000 clones, roughly 87% occurring once; the ten biggest clones make up 4.5%. The specimen was PBMCs. The receptors originated from a man between 18 and 29 years old in good health and CMV-seropositive.

J is TRBJ1-1 and V is TRBV5-6; D gene unclear. This CDR3 is 11 amino acids long. Trimming left V 3 bases short and J 11 bases short, with 11 bases between. CDR1 SGHDT and CDR2 YYEEEE come from the germline V gene. CDR3 in amino acids: CASSSRHAAFF. The CDR3 DNA sequence: TGTGCCAGCAGCTCTCGCCACGCGGCTTTCTTT.

The genes are TRBV11-1 and TRBJ1-4; TRBD1 might be the D (5 bases). Germline V gene lookup returns CDR1 SGHAT and CDR2 FQDESV (reference sequence). Deletions cut 5 bases from V and 7 bases from J, with 11 bases between. The CDR3 totals 13 residues. CDR3 bases: TGTGCCAGCAGCAGGGGCAGAACTGAAAAACTGTTTTTT. The encoded protein is CASSRGRTEKLFF.

The CDR3 is CASSQTQGSEAFF. The CDR3 nucleotides are TGTGCCAGCAGCCAAACACAGGGATCTGAAGCTTTCTTT. The rearrangement joins TRBV4-2 to TRBJ1-1; a possible D gene is TRBD1 (6 bases). Germline lookup yields CDR1 LGHNA and CDR2 YNFKEQ. Trimming removed 2 bases from V and 6 bases from J, with 10 bases in between. The CDR3 runs 13 residues.

The chain combines TRBV6-1 with TRBJ1-5, with TRBD1 as a possible D gene (5 bases). The V and J ends lost 3 bases and 0 bases respectively, with 12 bases between them. The germline gives CDR1 MNHNS, CDR2 SASEGT. This CDR3 is built from 16 residues. The CDR3 DNA follows: TGTGCCAGCAGTGAGCGGGGGTGGGATAGCAATCAGCCCCAGCATTTT. It codes for CASSERGWDSNQPQHF.

This clone was found once. CDR3 in DNA: TGTGCCTGGAGTGGAGGGTTGGATCAGCCCCAGCATTTT. Amino acids: CAWSGGLDQPQHF. The V call is TRBV30, the J call TRBJ1-5, with D uncertain. Germline CDR1 and CDR2: GTSNPN and SVGIG (reference sequence). Trimming removed 1 base from V and 5 bases from J, with 9 bases in between. This CDR3 spans 13 amino acids.

This rearrangement joins TRBV19 to TRBJ1-1; possibly TRBD1 for D (5 bases). The germline CDR1 and CDR2 sequences are LNHDA and SQIVND (reference sequence). The V and J ends lost 3 bases and 3 bases respectively, with 17 bases between them. This CDR3 is 16 amino acids long. The CDR3 DNA follows: TGTGCCAGTAGTATTGTGTGGGGCGCACCCGACACTGAAGCTTTCTTT. It specifies CASSIVWGAPDTEAFF.

The chain combines TRBV5-4 with TRBJ1-5, with 7 bases matching TRBD1. CDR1 SGHNT and CDR2 YYREEE come from the germline V gene (reference sequence). The CDR3 runs to 14 residues. V dropped 2 bases and J dropped 5; count of bases not matched to a gene: 4. The CDR3 nucleotides read TGTGCCAGCAGCTTAGGAGGGGGCGATCAGCCCCAGCATTTT. Protein product: CASSLGGGDQPQHF.

The rearrangement joins TRBV5-1 to TRBJ2-7; possibly TRBD1 for D (6 bases). CDR3 length: 14 amino acids. Germline V gene lookup returns CDR1 SGHRS and CDR2 YFSETQ. Trimming left V 0 bases short and J 3 bases short, with 10 bases between. The CDR3 reads CASSLGGQFYEQYF. The CDR3 DNA is TGCGCCAGCAGCTTGGGTGGACAGTTCTACGAGCAGTACTTC.

This clone was recorded once. CDR3 bases: TGTGCCAGTAGTTACCAGACTTATGGCTACACCTTC. Protein sequence: CASSYQTYGYTF. The chain has TRBV19 and TRBJ1-2; D call uncertain. Germline assignment: CDR1 LNHDA and CDR2 SQIVND (reference sequence). The CDR3 consists of 12 residues. V dropped 5 bases and J dropped 5 bases, with 9 bases sitting between them.

The chain has TRBV5-8 and TRBJ2-1; 10 bases are a match to TRBD2. Germline CDR1 reads SGHTS; CDR2 reads YDEGEE. V lost 0 bases and J lost 5; bases outside the gene matches: 8. This CDR3 region has 17 residues. The CDR3 bases are TGTGCCAGCAGCTTGGCCAAGACTAGCGGGTCCAACAATGAGCAGTTCTTC. Translating it yields CASSLAKTSGSNNEQFF.

The gene calls are TRBV5-1 and TRBJ2-3; 9 nucleotides line up with TRBD2. Germline trimming cut 1 base from V and 6 bases from J; bases unmatched to any gene: 9. This CDR3 comprises 16 residues. Germline V gives CDR1 SGHRS, CDR2 YFSETQ. CDR3 loop: CASSLTGGGARDTQYF. Here the CDR3 DNA reads TGCGCCAGCAGCTTGACCGGCGGGGGGGCCAGGGATACGCAGTATTTT.